Below are 31 T cell receptor beta chains sequenced from a single sample in a study of tumor and adjacent non-tumor tissue in lung cancer. RNA was extracted from bulk tissue without any cell sorting. The library came from three nested PCR rounds adapted from ARM-PCR protocols. One entry per CDR3 protein results from TCRdb running MiXCR on the multiplex PCR reads. The data contain about 110,000 distinct CDR3 sequences, roughly 74% of them singletons. Sequenced sample: lung tumor tissue. Receptor source: a woman between 55 and 75 years old with non-small cell lung cancer.

Comments on this clonotype: The junction departs from the called germline gene at one end, perhaps through a read error. For the CDR3, the DNA is TGTGCCAGCAAGCGGACAGGTCCTACAGATACACAGTTTTTT. Protein: CASKRTGPTDTQFF. The chain links TRBV6-2 or TRBV6-3 to TRBJ2-3, with 7 bases identical to TRBD1. This CDR3 has 14 amino acids. Germline V gene lookup returns CDR1 MNHEY and CDR2 SVGEGT.

Regarding this clonotype: This may be a read error: a much more frequent sequence differs by one nucleotide. This sequence joins TRBV6-5 and TRBJ2-2; maybe TRBD2 (6 bases). The germline CDR1 and CDR2 sequences are MNHEY and SVGAGI. This CDR3 region has 17 residues. The CDR3 bases are TGTGCCAGCAGTTACTCGGGCCTAGCCTCAAGTACCGGGGGGCTGTTTTTT. Protein sequence: CASSYSGLASSTGGLFF.

On this clonotype: At one boundary the junction diverges from the germline segment, which might be a read error. The rearrangement links TRBV11-1 to TRBJ2-1; possibly TRBD2 for D (5 bases). Germline CDR1 and CDR2: SGHAT and FQDESV (reference sequence). CDR3 length: 17 amino acids. CDR3 bases: TGTGGCAGCAGCTTACCGGAGGCCCCCAGTTCCTACAATGAGCAGTTCTTC. This translates into CGSSLPEAPSSYNEQFF.

To note about this clonotype: The junction differs from germline at one of its ends, possibly a read error. The V and J genes are TRBV6-5 and TRBJ2-7; tentatively, D is TRBD1 or TRBD2 (5 bases each). There are 15 residues in the CDR3. Germline-derived CDR1 and CDR2 are MNHEY and SVGAGI. The CDR3 loop reads CASSGPGVGTYEQYF. As DNA, the CDR3 is TGTGCCAGCAGTGGACCTGGGGTGGGGACCTACGAGCAATACTTC.

Of note for this clonotype: This may be a read error, as it is one base from a much larger clone. DNA of the CDR3: TGTGCCAGCAGCTCGCTCAGGGAGGGTACTGGAGCTTTCTTT. Its translation: CASSSLREGTGAFF. This chain connects TRBV5-5 to TRBJ1-1; tentatively, D is TRBD1 (5 bases). Germline V CDR1 and CDR2: SGHKS, YYEKEE (reference sequence). This CDR3 has 14 residues.

Points on this clonotype: A read error may produce the germline difference seen at one junction end. CDR3 protein: CANTLATDTQYF. The CDR3 region has the DNA TGTGCCAACACTCTAGCGACAGATACGCAATATTTT. This chain links TRBV6-2 or TRBV6-3 with TRBJ2-3, with D tentatively TRBD2 (6 bases). CDR3 length: 12 residues. The germline CDR1 and CDR2 sequences are MNHEY and SVGEGT.

In regard to this clonotype: At one of its ends the junction is not consistent with the germline gene, which may arise from a read error. The chain employs TRBV28 and TRBJ1-6, with D hard to call. This CDR3 contains 14 residues. The germline CDR1 and CDR2 sequences are MDHEN and SYDVKM. This chain's CDR3 is CASSLEGQNSPLDF. In nucleotides, the CDR3 is TGTGCCAGCAGTTTAGAAGGCCAGAATTCACCCCTCGACTTT. Full variable domain (rest looked up from reference TRBV28 and TRBJ1-6): DVKVTQSSRYLVKRTGEKVFLECVQDMDHENMFWYRQDPGLGLRLIYFSYDVKMKEKGDIPEGYSVSREKKERFSLILESASTNQTSMYLCASSLEGQNSPLDFGNGTRLTVT.

This clonotype was counted a single time. It may be a read error: a sequence one base away is much more abundant. The rearrangement joins TRBV6-5 to TRBJ2-7; D uncertain. Germline loops: CDR1 MNHEY, CDR2 SVGAGI. The V gene lost 2 bases and the J gene lost 0 bases, with 14 bases spanning the gap. The CDR3 extends over 16 amino acids. The CDR3 coding sequence is TGTGCCAGCAGTTACCTTCCCAGCGTGGCCTCCTACGAGCAGTACTTC. Amino acids: CASSYLPSVASYEQYF.

Remarks on this clonotype: One base away lies a much larger clone, so this may be a sequencing read error. V gene TRBV20-1 combines with J gene TRBJ2-7; D unresolved. CDR1 and CDR2 from the germline V gene are DFQATT and SNEGSKA (reference sequence). This CDR3 is 13 amino acids long. CDR3 sequence reads: CSARFGNSYELYF. The CDR3 nucleotides are TGCAGTGCTAGGTTTGGGAACTCCTACGAGCTGTACTTC.

Concerning this clonotype: The conserved final phenylalanine or tryptophan is absent from the CDR3, which likely points to a read error. V usage is TRBV29-1 and J usage is TRBJ1-5; D remains unclear. Germline V gives CDR1 SQVTM, CDR2 ANQGSEA. This CDR3 comprises 13 residues. For the CDR3, the DNA is TGCAGAGTAGTGACGGACTTCAATCAGCCCCAGCATCTT. This encodes CRVVTDFNQPQHL.

As for this clonotype: Its ends do not fully match the called genes, so a read error is possible. The gene calls are TRBV11-2 and TRBJ1-2; D may be TRBD1 (5 bases). This CDR3 contains 14 residues. Per the germline V gene, CDR1 is SGHAT and CDR2 is FQNNGV. The CDR3 protein is CASRNRGANHGYTF. In nucleotides, the CDR3 is TGTGCCAGCAGAAATAGGGGAGCTAACCATGGCTACACCTTC.

Note on this clonotype: The CDR3 carries no conserved terminal phenylalanine or tryptophan, so it likely arises from a read error. No DNA is shown, since the ends of the CDR3 on it are uncertain; the CDR3 is the one TCRdb lists. V gene TRBV11-3 combines with J gene TRBJ2-3. The CDR3 adds up to 13 amino acids, both ends counted. Germline V gives CDR1 SGHNT, CDR2 YENEEA. The CDR3 loop is CVSRKSQGDTHYL.

This rearrangement joins TRBV11-2 to TRBJ2-2; 11 nucleotides align to TRBD2. The germline CDR1 and CDR2 sequences are SGHAT and FQNNGV. Losses at the gene ends were 8 bases for V and 5 bases for J; bases not matched to a gene: 7. CDR3 size: 15 residues. DNA for the CDR3: TGTGCCAGCGGCCCCCGGACTAGCGGGACCGGGGAGCTGTTTTTT. It is translated as CASGPRTSGTGELFF.

As to this clonotype: The junction shows a germline mismatch at one end, possibly a read error. The V gene is TRBV28, the J gene TRBJ2-5, with TRBD2 matching 12 bases. CDR1 is MDHEN, CDR2 SYDVKM, per germline. The CDR3 totals 16 residues. CDR3 DNA: TGTGCCAGGAGTTACCTAGCGGGGGGGCACCGGGAGACCCAGTACTTC. Translation gives CARSYLAGGHRETQYF.

As for this clonotype: The junction and the germline gene differ at one end; a read error may be behind it. The rearrangement uses TRBV20-1 and TRBJ1-2; tentative D call: TRBD1 (5 bases). The CDR3 totals 13 residues. Per the germline V gene, CDR1 is DFQATT and CDR2 is SNEGSKA (reference sequence). Here the CDR3 DNA reads TGCAGTGCTAGTGCCAGGGAATCCTATGGTTACTCCTTC. Encoded protein: CSASARESYGYSF.

This clonotype was recorded many times. This chain joins TRBV6-5 and TRBJ2-3, with 8 nucleotides matching TRBD2. CDR3 length equals 14 residues. Germline V gene lookup returns CDR1 MNHEY and CDR2 SVGAGI. The junction had 2 bases not matched to a gene; V was cut back by 6 bases and J by 0 bases. The CDR3 coding sequence is TGTGCCAGCAGGAGCGGGGGAAGCACAGATACGCAGTATTTT. It encodes CASRSGGSTDTQYF.

Remarks on this clonotype: An end of the junction does not agree with germline; a read error may underlie this. The chain combines TRBV14 with TRBJ2-7; D remains ambiguous. The germline V gene has CDR1 SGHDN and CDR2 FVKESK. The CDR3 runs 13 residues. CDR3 loop: CDSSPFLGYEQYF. For the CDR3, the DNA is TGTGACAGCAGCCCCTTCTTGGGCTACGAGCAGTACTTC.

Points on this clonotype: One end of the junction does not line up with germline, which may come from a read error. The chain combines TRBV5-4 with TRBJ1-2; possible D gene TRBD1, 5 bases. Germline CDR1 and CDR2: SGHNT and YYREEE (reference sequence). The CDR3 totals 13 residues. The CDR3 DNA sequence: TGTGCCAGCAGCTGGGGGTCTTACTATGGCTCCACCTTC. Translating it yields CASSWGSYYGSTF.

On this clonotype itself: The junction departs from germline at one end; a sequencing error may be responsible. CDR3 DNA: TGTGCCAGCAGTTATGGTGCAGGACAGTATTACTCTGCGGCCAACGTCCTGACTTTC. Protein sequence: CASSYGAGQYYSAANVLTF. This chain connects TRBV6-5 to TRBJ2-6; D is possibly TRBD1 (6 bases). The length of the CDR3 is 19 residues. Germline V lookup: CDR1 MNHEY, CDR2 SVGAGI.

V is TRBV28 and J is TRBJ2-7; D is possibly TRBD2 (5 bases). The CDR3 runs to 14 residues. Germline V gives CDR1 MDHEN, CDR2 SYDVKM. V lost 5 bases and J lost 4, with 15 bases in between. DNA for the CDR3: TGTGCCAGCAGTCGGATAGCGCTCCCTTACGAGCAGTACTTC. The encoded protein is CASSRIALPYEQYF.

This clonotype has ten or more counts. The chain recombines TRBV11-2 with TRBJ2-3; tentative D call: TRBD2 (7 bases). Germline V gene lookup returns CDR1 SGHAT and CDR2 FQNNGV. The V gene lost 1 base and the J gene lost 4 bases, with 15 bases spanning the gap. The CDR3 is 16 amino acids. CDR3 bases: TGTGCCAGCAGCTTAGTTAAGGGGGGGGGGCCAGATACGCAGTATTTT. This codes for CASSLVKGGGPDTQYF. The variable domain in full, with the rest retrieved from reference TRBV11-2 and TRBJ2-3, is EAGVAQSPRYKIIEKRQSVAFWCNPISGHATLYWYQQILGQGPKLLIQFQNNGVVDDSQLPKDRFSAERLKGVDSTLKIQPAKLEDSAVYLCASSLVKGGGPDTQYFGPGTRLTVL.

About this clonotype itself: This may be a read error, as it is one base from a much larger clone. This chain connects TRBV4-2 to TRBJ1-2; no reliable D call. The CDR3 is made up of 15 amino acids. Germline CDR1 LGHNA, CDR2 YNFKEQ. CDR3 in DNA: TGTGCCAGCAGCCAATTGGCCCTACCCAACTATGGCTACTCCTTC. Translating gives CASSQLALPNYGYSF.

A word on this clonotype: The junction differs from germline at one of its ends, possibly a read error. The chain carries TRBV4-2 and TRBJ2-2; 7 bases map to TRBD1. CDR1 and CDR2 (germline): LGHNA, YNFKEQ. The CDR3 runs to 16 residues. In nucleotides, the CDR3 is TGTGCCAGCAGCCAGGAGTGGGGACAGAACACCGGGGAGCTCTTTTTT. Translated: CASSQEWGQNTGELFF.

This rearrangement joins TRBV28 to TRBJ2-6, with D perhaps matching TRBD1 (6 bases). V was trimmed by 4 bases and J by 4 bases, leaving 11 bases between them. The CDR3 covers 15 residues. CDR1 MDHEN and CDR2 SYDVKM come from the germline V gene. The CDR3 DNA is TGTGCCAGCAGTTACACAGGGATCGGGGCCAACGTCCTGACTTTC. Protein sequence: CASSYTGIGANVLTF.

This clonotype was seen just once. Given a much more abundant clone one base away, this may be a read error. The chain is built from TRBV7-9 and TRBJ2-6; perhaps TRBD1 as D (5 bases). Germline CDR1 reads SEHNR; CDR2 reads FQNEAQ (reference sequence). The length of the CDR3 is 13 residues. This CDR3 reads CASRTSGANILTF. CDR3 nucleotides: TGTGCCAGCCGTACCTCTGGGGCCAACATCCTGACTTTC.

The chain carries TRBV20-1 and TRBJ2-7, with D possibly TRBD1 on 5 matching bases. The CDR3 contains 16 residues. The V gene's germline CDR1 is DFQATT and CDR2 SNEGSKA (reference sequence). V lost 2 bases and J 4 bases, leaving 21 bases between the germline ends. This CDR3 is CSARTPTHTGSYEQYF. The CDR3 nucleotides read TGCAGTGCTAGAACCCCCACCCATACAGGCTCTTACGAGCAGTACTTC.

In the case of this clonotype: This could be a read error, since a much larger clone is one nucleotide away. The V gene is TRBV20-1, the J gene TRBJ2-2; D perhaps matches TRBD2 (5 bases). The CDR3 runs to 12 residues. Looked up from germline, CDR1 is DFQATT and CDR2 is SNEGSKA (reference sequence). Here the CDR3 DNA reads TGCAGTACTAGTGGGTTGACCGGGGAGCTGTTTTTT. It is translated as CSTSGLTGELFF.

A single count supports this clonotype. Sequence at one end of the junction differs from germline and may be a read error. V and J are TRBV20-1 and TRBJ2-2; D ambiguous. The V gene's germline CDR1 is DFQATT and CDR2 SNEGSKA (reference sequence). There are 12 residues in the CDR3. CDR3 sequence reads: CNAISNTGELFF. CDR3 DNA sequence: TGCAATGCTATATCAAACACAGGGGAGCTGTTTTTT.

As to this clonotype: Compared with germline, one end of the junction differs, possibly owing to a read error. The chain uses TRBV4-2 and TRBJ2-2; TRBD1 matches at 10 bases. The CDR3 spans 16 residues. Germline CDR1 reads LGHNA; CDR2 reads YNFKEQ. The CDR3 reads CASSLGGQGGAGELLF. The DNA of the CDR3 is TGTGCCAGCAGCCTGGGCGGACAGGGGGGGGCCGGGGAGCTGTTATTT.

Points on this clonotype: One end of the junction is discordant with germline, which a read error may explain. The chain combines TRBV11-2 with TRBJ2-3; TRBD1 is a possible D gene (6 bases). This CDR3 region has 16 residues. CDR1 is SGHAT, CDR2 FQNNGV, per germline. The CDR3 loop reads CASSWGLAGDRDTQYF. CDR3 sequence (DNA): TGTGCTAGCAGTTGGGGGCTAGCAGGGGACCGGGATACGCAGTATTTT.

This clonotype was recorded at least ten times. The CDR3 region is CASSPNPYEQYF. The CDR3 region has the DNA TGTGCCAGCAGCCCCAACCCCTACGAGCAGTACTTC. This chain uses TRBV6-1 with TRBJ2-7; D remains ambiguous. The CDR3 extends over 12 amino acids. The ends were cut back, 6 bases at V and 2 bases at J, with 8 bases in the middle. The V gene's germline CDR1 is MNHNS and CDR2 SASEGT.